The 5 T cell receptor beta chains below come from one sample, sequenced in a study of T cells in Graves' hyperthyroidism and ophthalmopathy. The source material, RNA transcripts, was used to amplify TCR beta CDR3 regions. Using the HTBI primer set, a first-round RT-PCR was run on the TCR CDR3. TCRdb reprocessed the multiplex PCR reads with MiXCR, giving one entry per CDR3 protein. The sample shows some 380,000 distinct CDR3 sequences, roughly 13% of them seen only once. The sequencing input was blood. These receptors were collected from a man aged 30 to 39 with Graves' hyperthyroidism that later progressed to Graves' ophthalmopathy.

This clonotype was picked up a small number of times. DNA for the CDR3: TGTGCCAGCAGCCAAGATAACAGGGGAAACACCATATATTTT. It translates to CASSQDNRGNTIYF. V is TRBV3-1 and J is TRBJ1-3; TRBD1 might be the D (5 bases). The V gene's germline CDR1 is LGHDT and CDR2 YNNKEL (reference sequence). This CDR3 contains 14 residues. The V and J ends lost 0 bases and 4 bases respectively, with 7 bases between them. Looking up the rest from reference TRBV3-1 and TRBJ1-3 gives the full variable domain: DTAVSQTPKYLVTQMGNDKSIKCEQNLGHDTMYWYKQDSKKFLKIMFSYNNKELIINETVPNRFSPKSPDKAHLNLHINSLELGDSAVYFCASSQDNRGNTIYFGEGSWLTVV.

Only a few counts were recorded for this clonotype. J is TRBJ2-1 and V is TRBV5-1; 8 nucleotides match TRBD2. The V and J ends lost 1 base and 4 bases, in that order; junction bases with no gene match: 4. Looked up from germline, CDR1 is SGHRS and CDR2 is YFSETQ. The CDR3 is 15 amino acids. The CDR3 spells CASSLRGGVYNEQFF. DNA of the CDR3: TGCGCCAGCAGCTTGCGGGGGGGGGTATACAATGAGCAGTTCTTC.

The J gene is TRBJ2-1, the V gene TRBV20-1; 10 bases map to TRBD2. J gave up 7 bases and V 0 bases, and 6 bases lay outside the gene matches. The germline V gene encodes CDR1 DFQATT and CDR2 SNEGSKA (reference sequence). The CDR3 has 15 amino acids. CDR3 nucleotides: TGCAGTGCTAGAGATCGGAGCGGGGGGGCGAATGAGCAGTTCTTC. This codes for CSARDRSGGANEQFF.

This clonotype was seen many times. J is TRBJ2-3 and V is TRBV12-3 or TRBV12-4; a weak D match, TRBD1 (6 bases). The CDR3 loop spans 13 amino acids. Trimming stripped 4 bases from V and 10 bases from J, with 15 bases between. In DNA, the CDR3 is TGTGCCAGCAGTTGGGACATCGGGATGGCGCAGTATTTT. Its translation: CASSWDIGMAQYF.

In its sample, this clonotype was seen many times. J is TRBJ2-1 and V is TRBV11-3, with 11 bases lining up with TRBD2. In germline, CDR1 is SGHNT, CDR2 YENEEA. Trimming took 7 bases from V and 5 from J; bases not matched to a gene: 1. This CDR3 contains 13 residues. In nucleotides, the CDR3 is TGTGCCAGCATGGGACTAGCGGACAATGAGCAGTTCTTC. This codes for CASMGLADNEQFF.